Listed below are T cell receptor beta chains from one sample, sequenced in a study of shared T cell receptors in the human thymus. TCRdb's table, derived via immunoSEQ multiplex PCR, lists solely in-frame clones and lacks some. The table shows approximately 68,000 clones, with 90% to 95% occurring only once. Sequenced: thymocytes. The source is a human donor. Each CDR3 is given with its conserved first and last residue. The order of the fields is V gene, J gene, CDR3 protein.

TRBV18	TRBJ2-7	CASSPGREYEQYF
TRBV30	TRBJ1-2	CAWSVPSPGGYTF
TRBV18	TRBJ2-7	CASSPPTPTNYEQYF
TRBV4-1	TRBJ1-2	CASSQAMAETGSYGYTF
TRBV7-6	TRBJ2-5	CASSLGGLQETQYF
TRBV19	TRBJ2-1	CASSGPGQYYNEQFF
TRBV6-1	TRBJ1-5	CASSEERGDKNQPQHF
TRBV7-9	TRBJ2-2	CASSSQGSEELFF
TRBV7-3	TRBJ2-1	CASSSGSRDRLGDEQFF
TRBV28	TRBJ1-4	CASSTRDSENEKLFF
TRBV19	TRBJ1-5	CASSIGVGNQPQHF
TRBV6-1	TRBJ2-5	CASRDRGPKWYF
TRBV7-3	TRBJ2-3	CASSLGYADTQYF
TRBV11-2	TRBJ2-7	CASRRTPTGQHYEQYF
TRBV7-9	TRBJ1-5	CASSLGGQGGRSNQPQHF
TRBV28	TRBJ2-3	CATWTGTSTDTQYF
TRBV19	TRBJ1-1	CASRVLWWQDENTEAFF
TRBV27	TRBJ1-2	CASSLSSAYGYTF
TRBV29-1	TRBJ2-5	CSVRGPWEKTQYF
TRBV19	TRBJ1-2	CASSIGEVNYGYTF
TRBV5-1	TRBJ1-6	CASSPTGTANNSPLHF
TRBV19	TRBJ2-7	CASSIKSLQTSEQYF
TRBV7-3	TRBJ2-1	CASSRIPGTAYNEQFF
TRBV5-1	TRBJ1-4	CASSLDGGLSEKLFF
TRBV7-9	TRBJ1-6	CASSSWGGEGSPLHF
TRBV6-5	TRBJ1-2	CASSYPPTPSYGYTF
TRBV7-3	TRBJ2-7	CASSSRRTSGGGLDEQYF
TRBV5-4	TRBJ2-2	CASSLGLDRGWTGELFF
TRBV7-2	TRBJ2-3	CASSYQAGIGDTQYF
TRBV6-4	TRBJ2-3	CASSALAGGPDTQYF
TRBV28	TRBJ1-6	CASSLFTPQYSPLHF
TRBV6-7	TRBJ1-5	CATTNQPQHF
TRBV5-1	TRBJ1-1	CASSLQGNTEAFF
TRBV19	TRBJ2-2	CATKGTSGGFWTGELFF
TRBV2	TRBJ2-3	CASSEGGGATDTQYF
TRBV6-5	TRBJ2-5	CASSYSYAIIQETQYF
TRBV11-2	TRBJ2-1	CASSENWGVNEQFF
TRBV5-6	TRBJ1-4	CASSLCQGDEKLFF
TRBV4-1	TRBJ2-7	CASSQDTKYEQYF
TRBV6-5	TRBJ1-6	CASSYSSFTENSPLHF
TRBV7-2	TRBJ2-3	CASSLVGSGGASWTDTQYF
TRBV19	TRBJ1-2	CASSIGTHRVRYGYTF
TRBV7-3	TRBJ2-7	CASSLRSAGGPSYEQYF
TRBV4-3	TRBJ1-1	CASSHRGTANTEAFF
TRBV4-3	TRBJ1-5	CASSPTVPGQVGLSSQHF
TRBV7-2	TRBJ2-6	CASSQGGGADGANVLTF
TRBV10-3	TRBJ2-1	CAISLGTSYTYNEQFF
TRBV6-5	TRBJ2-5	CATKRTGWETQYF
TRBV5-5	TRBJ2-5	CASSPKQLVETQYF
TRBV7-9	TRBJ2-7	CASSLPDRFYEQYF
TRBV4-3	TRBJ2-1	CASSQDRLAGANNEQFF
TRBV5-6	TRBJ2-1	CASSLVSGAVNEQFF
TRBV7-8	TRBJ2-1	CASSSTPGAGRTHRRYNEQFF